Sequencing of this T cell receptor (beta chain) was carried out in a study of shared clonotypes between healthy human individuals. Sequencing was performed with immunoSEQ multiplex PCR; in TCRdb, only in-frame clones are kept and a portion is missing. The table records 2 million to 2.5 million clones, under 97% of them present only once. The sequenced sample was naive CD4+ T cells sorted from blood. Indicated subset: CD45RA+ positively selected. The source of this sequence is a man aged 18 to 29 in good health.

The CDR3 coding sequence is TGTGCCAGCAGCTTAGGATTCGGGAGGGCCGGGAGGTACGAGCAGTACTTC. Translated, it gives CASSLGFGRAGRYEQYF. The V and J genes are TRBV7-2 and TRBJ2-7, with 8 nucleotides matching TRBD2. The V and J ends lost 1 base and 4 bases, in that order; junction bases with no gene match: 12. From germline, CDR1 is SGHTA and CDR2 FQGNSA. The CDR3 extends over 17 amino acids.